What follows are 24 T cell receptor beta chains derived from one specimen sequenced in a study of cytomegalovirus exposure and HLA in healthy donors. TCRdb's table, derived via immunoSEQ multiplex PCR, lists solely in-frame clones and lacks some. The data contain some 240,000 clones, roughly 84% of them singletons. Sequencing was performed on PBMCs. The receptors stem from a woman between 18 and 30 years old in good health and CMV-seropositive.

The CDR3 DNA reads as TGTGCCAGCAGCCCCCGACAGCTCTCTGGGGCCAACGTCCTGACTTTC. The encoded protein is CASSPRQLSGANVLTF. V gene TRBV7-7 combines with J gene TRBJ2-6; TRBD1 is a possible D gene (5 bases). The CDR3 consists of 16 residues. The germline V and J ends were trimmed by 5 bases and 0 bases, with 11 bases remaining between them. Germline V gene lookup returns CDR1 SSHAT and CDR2 FNYEAQ (reference sequence).

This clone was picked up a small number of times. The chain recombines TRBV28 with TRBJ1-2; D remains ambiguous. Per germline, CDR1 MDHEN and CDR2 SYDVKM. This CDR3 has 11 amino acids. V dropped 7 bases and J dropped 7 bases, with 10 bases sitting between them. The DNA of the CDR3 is TGTGCCAGCATTGGGAGTGGTGGCTACACCTTC. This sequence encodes CASIGSGGYTF.

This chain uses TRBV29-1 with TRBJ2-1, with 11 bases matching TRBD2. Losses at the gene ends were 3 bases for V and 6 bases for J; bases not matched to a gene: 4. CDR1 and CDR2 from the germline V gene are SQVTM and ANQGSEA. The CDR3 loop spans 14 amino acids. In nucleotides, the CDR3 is TGCAGCGTTGACATAGCGGGAGGGGGCAATGAGCAGTTCTTC. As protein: CSVDIAGGGNEQFF.

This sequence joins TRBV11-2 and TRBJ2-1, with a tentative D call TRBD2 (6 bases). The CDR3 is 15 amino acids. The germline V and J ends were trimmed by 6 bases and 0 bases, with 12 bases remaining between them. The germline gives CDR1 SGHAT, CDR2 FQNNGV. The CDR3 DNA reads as TGTGCCAGCAGTTCTAGCGCCACCTCCTACAATGAGCAGTTCTTC. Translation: CASSSSATSYNEQFF. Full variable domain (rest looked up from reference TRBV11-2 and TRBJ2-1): EAGVAQSPRYKIIEKRQSVAFWCNPISGHATLYWYQQILGQGPKLLIQFQNNGVVDDSQLPKDRFSAERLKGVDSTLKIQPAKLEDSAVYLCASSSSATSYNEQFFGPGTRLTVL.

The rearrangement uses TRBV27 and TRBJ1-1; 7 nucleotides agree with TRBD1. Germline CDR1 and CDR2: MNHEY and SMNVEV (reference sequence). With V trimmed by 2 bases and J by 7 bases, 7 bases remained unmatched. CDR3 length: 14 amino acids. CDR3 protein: CASSLAGTDFEAFF. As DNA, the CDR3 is TGTGCCAGCAGTTTAGCCGGGACAGACTTTGAAGCTTTCTTT.

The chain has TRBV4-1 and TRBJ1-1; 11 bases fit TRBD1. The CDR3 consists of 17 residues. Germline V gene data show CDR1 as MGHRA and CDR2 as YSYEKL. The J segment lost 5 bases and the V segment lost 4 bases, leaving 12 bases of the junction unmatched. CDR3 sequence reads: CASSLGNRDRGRTEAFF. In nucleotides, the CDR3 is TGCGCCAGCAGCCTCGGAAACCGGGACAGGGGGAGGACTGAAGCTTTCTTT.

This CDR3 reads CASRTTGSKNIQYF. The DNA of the CDR3 is TGTGCCAGTAGAACGACAGGTTCCAAAAACATTCAGTACTTC. The chain combines TRBV19 with TRBJ2-4, with a weak D call TRBD1 (6 bases). V lost 6 bases and J 2 bases, leaving 11 bases between the germline ends. This CDR3 region has 14 residues. Germline CDR1 is LNHDA and CDR2 is SQIVND (reference sequence).

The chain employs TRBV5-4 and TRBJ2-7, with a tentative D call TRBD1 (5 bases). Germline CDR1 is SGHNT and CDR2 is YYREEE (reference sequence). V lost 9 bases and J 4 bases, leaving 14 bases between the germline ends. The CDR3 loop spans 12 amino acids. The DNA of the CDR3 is TGTGCCATTAGGACAAGTGCTTACGAGCAGTACTTC. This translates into CAIRTSAYEQYF.

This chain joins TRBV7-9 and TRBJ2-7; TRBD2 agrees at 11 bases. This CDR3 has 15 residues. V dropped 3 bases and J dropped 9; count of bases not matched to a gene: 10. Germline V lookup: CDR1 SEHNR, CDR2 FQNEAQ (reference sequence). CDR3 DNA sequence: TGTGCCAGCAGCTTCCGTAGCGGGAGGGCCGGGTTGCAGTACTTC. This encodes CASSFRSGRAGLQYF.

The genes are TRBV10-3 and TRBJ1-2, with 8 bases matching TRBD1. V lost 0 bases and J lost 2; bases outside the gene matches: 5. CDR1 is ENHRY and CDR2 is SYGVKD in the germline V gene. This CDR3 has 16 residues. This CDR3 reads CAISESTGATNYGYTF. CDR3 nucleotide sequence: TGTGCCATCAGTGAGTCGACAGGGGCAACCAACTATGGCTACACCTTC.

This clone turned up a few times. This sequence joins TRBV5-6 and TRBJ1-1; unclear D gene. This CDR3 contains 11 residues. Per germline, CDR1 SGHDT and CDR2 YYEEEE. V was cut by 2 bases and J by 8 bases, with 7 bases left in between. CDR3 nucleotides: TGTGCCAGCAGCTTTAACCAGGAAGCTTTCTTT. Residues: CASSFNQEAFF.

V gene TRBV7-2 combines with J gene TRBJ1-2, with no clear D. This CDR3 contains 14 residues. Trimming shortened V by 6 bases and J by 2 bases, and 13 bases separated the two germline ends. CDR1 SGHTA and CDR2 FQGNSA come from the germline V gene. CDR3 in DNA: TGTGCCAGCAGGGCCACGGGTCTAAACTATGGCTACACCTTC. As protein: CASRATGLNYGYTF.

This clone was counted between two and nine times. The CDR3 DNA reads as TGCAGCGTTGAGGGGCCTAACTATGGCTACACCTTC. Protein: CSVEGPNYGYTF. J is TRBJ1-2 and V is TRBV29-1; a possible D gene is TRBD1 (5 bases). Per the germline V gene, CDR1 is SQVTM and CDR2 is ANQGSEA. The V end lost 3 bases, the J end lost 0 bases, and 5 bases lay between the germline ends. The CDR3 runs 12 residues.

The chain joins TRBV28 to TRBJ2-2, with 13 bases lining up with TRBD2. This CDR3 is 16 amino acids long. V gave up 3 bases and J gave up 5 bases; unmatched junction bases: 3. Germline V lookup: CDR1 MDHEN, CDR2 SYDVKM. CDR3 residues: CASSFPTSGRTGELFF. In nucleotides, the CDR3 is TGTGCCAGCAGTTTCCCGACTAGCGGGAGGACCGGGGAGCTGTTTTTT.

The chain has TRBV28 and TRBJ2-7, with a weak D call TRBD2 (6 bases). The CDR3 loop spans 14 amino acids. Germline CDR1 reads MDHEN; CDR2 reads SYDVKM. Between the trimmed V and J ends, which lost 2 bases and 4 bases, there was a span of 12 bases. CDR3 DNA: TGTGCCAGCAGTTTACGGGACTTCAGATACGAGCAGTACTTC. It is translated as CASSLRDFRYEQYF.

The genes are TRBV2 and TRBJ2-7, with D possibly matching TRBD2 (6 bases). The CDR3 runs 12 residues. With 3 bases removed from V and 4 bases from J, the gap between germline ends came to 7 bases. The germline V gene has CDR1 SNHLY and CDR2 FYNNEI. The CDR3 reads CASSERGYEQYF. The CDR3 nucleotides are TGTGCCAGCAGTGAGCGGGGATACGAGCAGTACTTC.

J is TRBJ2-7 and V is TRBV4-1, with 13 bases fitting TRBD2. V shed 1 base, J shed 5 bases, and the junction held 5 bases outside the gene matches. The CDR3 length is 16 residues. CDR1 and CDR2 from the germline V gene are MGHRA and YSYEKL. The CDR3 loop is CASSQVSGLAGDEQYF. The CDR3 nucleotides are TGCGCCAGCAGCCAAGTATCAGGACTAGCGGGAGACGAGCAGTACTTC.

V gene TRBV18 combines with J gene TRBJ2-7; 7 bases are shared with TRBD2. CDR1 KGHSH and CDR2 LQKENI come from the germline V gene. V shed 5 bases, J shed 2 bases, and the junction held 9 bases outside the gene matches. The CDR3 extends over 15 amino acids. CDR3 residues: CASSSTRGVTYEQYF. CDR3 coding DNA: TGTGCCAGCTCATCGACCCGGGGGGTCACCTACGAGCAGTACTTC. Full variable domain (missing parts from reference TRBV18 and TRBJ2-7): NAGVMQNPRHLVRRRGQEARLRCSPMKGHSHVYWYRQLPEEGLKFMVYLQKENIIDESGMPKERFSAEFPKEGPSILRIQQVVRGDSAAYFCASSSTRGVTYEQYFGPGTRLTVT.

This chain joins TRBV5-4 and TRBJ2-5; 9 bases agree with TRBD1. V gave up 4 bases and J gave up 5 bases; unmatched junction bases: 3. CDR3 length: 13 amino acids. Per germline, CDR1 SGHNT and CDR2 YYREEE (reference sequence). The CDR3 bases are TGTGCCAGCAGCCCTGGGACAGGGGAGACCCAGTACTTC. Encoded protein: CASSPGTGETQYF. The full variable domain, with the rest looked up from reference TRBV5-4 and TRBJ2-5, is ETGVTQSPTHLIKTRGQQVTLRCSSQSGHNTVSWYQQALGQGPQFIFQYYREEENGRGNFPPRFSGLQFPNYSSELNVNALELDDSALYLCASSPGTGETQYFGPGTRLLVL.

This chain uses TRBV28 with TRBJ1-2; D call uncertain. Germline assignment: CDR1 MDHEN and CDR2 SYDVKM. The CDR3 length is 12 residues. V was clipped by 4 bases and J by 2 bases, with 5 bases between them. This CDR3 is CASSSRNYGYTF. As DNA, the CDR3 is TGTGCCAGCAGTTCGAGGAACTATGGCTACACCTTC.

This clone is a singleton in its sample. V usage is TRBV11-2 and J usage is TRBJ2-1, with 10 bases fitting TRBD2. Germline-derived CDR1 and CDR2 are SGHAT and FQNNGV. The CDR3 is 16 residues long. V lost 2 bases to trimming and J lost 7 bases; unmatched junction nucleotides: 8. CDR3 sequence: CASSLSASGSTNEQFF. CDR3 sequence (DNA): TGTGCCAGCAGCTTATCGGCTAGCGGGAGTACGAATGAGCAGTTCTTC.

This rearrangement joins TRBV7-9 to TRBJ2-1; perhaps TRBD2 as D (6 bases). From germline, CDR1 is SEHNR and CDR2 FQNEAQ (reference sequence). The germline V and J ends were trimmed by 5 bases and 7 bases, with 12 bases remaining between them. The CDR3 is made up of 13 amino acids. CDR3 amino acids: CASSTRDSNEQFF. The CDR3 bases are TGTGCCAGCAGCACCCGGGACTCAAATGAGCAGTTCTTC.

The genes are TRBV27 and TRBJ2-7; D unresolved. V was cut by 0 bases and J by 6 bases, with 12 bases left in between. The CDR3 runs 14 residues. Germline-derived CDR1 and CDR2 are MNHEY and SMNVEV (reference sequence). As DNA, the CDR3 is TGTGCCAGCAGTTTATCGGTGGCGGCACTCGAGCAGTACTTC. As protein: CASSLSVAALEQYF.

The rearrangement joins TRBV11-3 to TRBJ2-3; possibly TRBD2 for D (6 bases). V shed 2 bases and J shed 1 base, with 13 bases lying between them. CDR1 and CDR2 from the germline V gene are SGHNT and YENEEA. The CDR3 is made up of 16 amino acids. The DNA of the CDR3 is TGTGCCAGCAGCTTATACGGGGGACCCCGCACAGATACGCAGTATTTT. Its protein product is CASSLYGGPRTDTQYF.